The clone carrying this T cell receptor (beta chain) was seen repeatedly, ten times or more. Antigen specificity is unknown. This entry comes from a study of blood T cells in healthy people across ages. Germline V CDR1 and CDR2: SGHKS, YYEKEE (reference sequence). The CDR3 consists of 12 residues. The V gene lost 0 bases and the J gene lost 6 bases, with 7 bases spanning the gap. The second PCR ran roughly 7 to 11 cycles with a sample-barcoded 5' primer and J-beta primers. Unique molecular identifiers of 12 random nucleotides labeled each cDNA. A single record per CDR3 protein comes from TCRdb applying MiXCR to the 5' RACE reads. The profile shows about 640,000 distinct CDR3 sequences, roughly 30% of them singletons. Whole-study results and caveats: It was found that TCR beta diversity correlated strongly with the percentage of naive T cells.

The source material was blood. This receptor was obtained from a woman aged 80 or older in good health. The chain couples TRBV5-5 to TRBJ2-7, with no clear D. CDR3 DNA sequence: TGTGCCAGCAGCTTGGAGGCACTCGAGCAGTACTTC. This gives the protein CASSLEALEQYF.